The clone carrying this T cell receptor beta chain was counted between two and nine times. The antigen is not known. The entry originates in a study of T cell repertoires in cytomegalovirus infection. Study observations and caveats: People with CMV and the relevant HLA were identified by cumulative public TCR beta family frequency.

Each CDR3 protein is one row after TCRdb ran MiXCR on the reads. Among 160,000 or so distinct CDR3 sequences, roughly 15% were seen once, and the ten largest hold about 19%. This CDR3 has 14 amino acids. CDR1 is LNHDA and CDR2 is SQIVND in the germline V gene (reference sequence). V lost 5 bases, J lost 4 bases, and 12 bases lay in between. The sequencing input was CD8+ T cells from PBMCs. J is TRBJ1-5 and V is TRBV19, with D unresolved. The source is a human donor in good health (CMV status not recorded). Some clones in this sample may be carry-over from other donors' samples. CDR3 bases: TGTGCCAGTAGTGAAGGGATTGGGAATCAGCCCCAGCATTTT. Translating gives CASSEGIGNQPQHF.